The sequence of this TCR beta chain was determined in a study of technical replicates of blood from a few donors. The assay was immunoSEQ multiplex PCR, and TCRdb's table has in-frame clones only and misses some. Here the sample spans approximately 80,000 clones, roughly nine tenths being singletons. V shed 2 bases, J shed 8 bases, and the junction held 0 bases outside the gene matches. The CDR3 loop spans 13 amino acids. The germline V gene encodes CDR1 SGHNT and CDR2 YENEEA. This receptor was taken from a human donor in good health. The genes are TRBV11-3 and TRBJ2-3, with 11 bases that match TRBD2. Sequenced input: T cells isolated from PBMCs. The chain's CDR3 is CASSLTSGGTQYF. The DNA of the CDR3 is TGTGCCAGCAGCTTAACTAGCGGGGGTACGCAGTATTTT.